A single T cell receptor beta chain is shown here with its context. Its antigen has not been determined. The CDR3 has 16 amino acids, counting the end cysteine and phenylalanine. No nucleotide data were recorded. Based on the germline V gene (reference sequence), the CDR1 and CDR2 sequences are LGHDT and YNNKEL. A commercial ELISA kit detecting HCMV-specific IgG in serum was used to determine HCMV serostatus. Ficoll density gradient centrifugation was used to isolate peripheral blood mononuclear cells from blood. This entry is derived from a study of T cells expressing NK-cell markers (dated by TCRdb to the early 2020s). General notes on the study: Several donors provided sorted CD3+CD56+NKG2C+, CD3+CD56+NKG2C- and CD3+CD56-NKG2C+ T-cell subsets, whose TCR beta-chain repertoires were profiled. The libraries were sequenced on Illumina HiSeq 2000/2500, MiSeq or NextSeq, producing 2 x 150 bp reads. The eight sequenced donors were randomly selected healthy volunteers, three men and five women. Among the eight sequenced donors, seven were HCMV-seropositive and one was HCMV-seronegative. The study at large found these results: Those dominant clonotypes were again the most abundant among CD3+CD56-NKG2C+ cells in four donors, at roughly 25-65%. In over five donors, the dominant CD3+CD56+NKG2C+ clonotypes were among the top 10 CD8+ clonotypes and accounted for about 1.0-7.5% of CD8+ T cells. Whether the expanded NKG2C-expressing T cell clones were specific for HCMV antigens remained unclear.

The reads were generated on an Illumina HiSeq 2000. The TCR beta cDNA libraries were made using 5'RACE template switching, a step that added both a universal primer site and unique molecular identifiers. Synthesis of cDNA was primed from the TCR beta constant segment and was followed by two consecutive PCR amplification steps. The study's processing was this. MIGEC was used to demultiplex reads and group reads by UMI, and MiTCR was used to assemble and quantify clonotypes. To remove erroneous sequences, TCR cDNA sequences were retained only when supported by two or more reads. Downstream repertoire analysis used the tcR package, and clonotypes were matched across fractions by CDR3 nucleotide sequence plus V segment. VDJmatch was used to annotate antigen specificity against VDJdb, with one amino acid substitution allowed in CDR3. TCRdb reprocessed the raw reads; every CDR3 protein sequence is a single record, and DNA is not supplied. TCRdb, not the original authors, processed these V and J calls. The sample table records about 460,000 distinct CDR3 sequences. In total, the top ten clones hold more than 1.4% of the sample.

The chain employs TRBV3-1 and TRBJ2-1; TCRdb indicates TRBD2, and absent DNA this call remains unverified. Sequencing was done on a sample of blood T cells: a sorted CD56 or NKG2C T cell subset, CD4+ or CD8+ T cells, or bulk PBMC T cells (not recorded which). The TCR was taken from a woman aged 45-59 years in good health. Donor details come from another sample of the same person, matched by shared clones. The CDR3 region has the sequence CASSRGLAGDYNEQFF.